This T cell receptor (beta chain) was sequenced for a study of cytomegalovirus exposure and HLA in healthy donors. Study results and limitations: Across HLA loci, a later analysis found differing TCR association rates, with DRB1 most and HLA-C fewest.

The PCR ran on 60 Vbeta and 13 Jbeta primers. The method was immunoSEQ multiplex PCR; TCRdb's version includes in-frame clones alone and lacks a portion of them. The sample lists roughly 200,000 clones; around 79% were seen once. The germline V gene encodes CDR1 MGHRA and CDR2 YSYEKL. The CDR3 is made up of 13 amino acids. Trimming shortened V by 0 bases and J by 4 bases, and 4 bases separated the two germline ends. To note about this clone: Its antigen is unidentified. Other DNA variants within this sample encode the same CDR3.

This clonotype originated in a woman aged 45-60 years in good health and CMV-seronegative. This chain uses TRBV4-1 with TRBJ1-5; no definite D call. The sequenced material came from PBMCs. The DNA for the CDR3 is TGCGCCAGCAGCCAAGACCCAAATCAGCCCCAGCATTTT. As protein: CASSQDPNQPQHF.